Below are 24 T cell receptor beta chains sequenced from a single sample in a study of T cell repertoires in cytomegalovirus infection. Each CDR3 protein gets one entry after TCRdb re-called the reads with MiXCR. The sample has roughly 320,000 distinct CDR3 sequences; about 9.1% are singletons. Sequenced sample: PBMCs. The receptors derive from a human donor in good health (CMV status not recorded). Some clones in this sample may be carry-over from other donors' samples.

This clonotype came up a few times. The chain carries TRBV20-1 and TRBJ1-3, with D perhaps TRBD1 (6 bases). The ends were cut back, 1 base at V and 0 bases at J, with 7 bases in the middle. The CDR3 is made up of 14 amino acids. Germline values: CDR1 DFQATT, CDR2 SNEGSKA (reference sequence). The CDR3 DNA reads TGCAGTGCTAGAGGGACAGCCTCTGGAAACACCATATATTTT. Its translation: CSARGTASGNTIYF.

This clonotype has a count of ten or more. This chain uses TRBV20-1 with TRBJ2-2, with D possibly TRBD1 on 6 matching bases. The CDR3 covers 14 residues. V gave up 5 bases and J gave up 0 bases, with 10 bases separating them. Germline V CDR1 and CDR2: DFQATT, SNEGSKA (reference sequence). The chain's CDR3 is CSAWDTSNTGELFF. The CDR3 DNA sequence: TGCAGTGCTTGGGACACTTCGAACACCGGGGAGCTGTTTTTT.

This rearrangement joins TRBV20-1 to TRBJ1-5, with TRBD1 matching 7 bases. The germline gives CDR1 DFQATT, CDR2 SNEGSKA (reference sequence). The length of the CDR3 is 14 residues. J gave up 3 bases and V 1 base, and 3 bases lay outside the gene matches. CDR3 nucleotides: TGCAGTGCTAGAGGGGGGACAGTCAATCAGCCCCAGCATTTT. Translated, it gives CSARGGTVNQPQHF.

This clonotype has a count of ten or more. This rearrangement joins TRBV7-6 to TRBJ1-1, with TRBD1 identical over 11 bases. V trimming: 6 bases; J trimming: 4 bases; junction bases outside the gene matches: 7. The CDR3 runs to 15 residues. The V gene's germline CDR1 is SGHVS and CDR2 FNYEAQ. The chain's CDR3 is CASSFWTGGFTEAFF. CDR3 nucleotides: TGTGCCAGCAGTTTCTGGACAGGGGGCTTCACTGAAGCTTTCTTT.

This clonotype was seen repeatedly, ten times or more. As DNA, the CDR3 is TGTGCCAGCAAGGGGTACTCCTACGAGCAGTACGTC. This sequence encodes CASKGYSYEQYV. The chain employs TRBV12-3 or TRBV12-4 and TRBJ2-7, with a possible D match to TRBD1 (5 bases). Trimming cost V 7 bases and J 0 bases, with 7 bases left between them. The CDR3 spans 12 residues.

This clonotype was observed many times. This sequence joins TRBV5-1 and TRBJ2-7, with 10 bases identical to TRBD1. Trimming at V came to 2 bases and at J to 1 base, leaving 6 bases not matched to a gene. Per germline, CDR1 SGHRS and CDR2 YFSETQ. There are 16 residues in the CDR3. The CDR3 is CASSLDRDRGSYEQYF. The CDR3 DNA sequence: TGCGCCAGCAGCTTAGACCGGGACAGGGGATCCTACGAGCAGTACTTC.

This clonotype was detected many times. The chain employs TRBV29-1 and TRBJ2-3; maybe TRBD2 (5 bases). CDR3 length: 13 amino acids. V was cut by 3 bases and J by 6 bases, with 13 bases left in between. Germline V lookup: CDR1 SQVTM, CDR2 ANQGSEA. CDR3 region: CSVDWTGQDTQYF. CDR3 coding DNA: TGCAGCGTTGACTGGACTGGTCAGGATACGCAGTATTTT.

The table lists this clonotype with a count of one. The chain couples TRBV4-1 to TRBJ2-1; 11 bases line up with TRBD2. CDR1 and CDR2 (germline): MGHRA, YSYEKL. J gave up 7 bases and V 2 bases, and 7 bases lay outside the gene matches. CDR3 length: 16 amino acids. The CDR3 DNA follows: TGCGCCAGCAGCCAACCAGGACTAGCGGGTCGAAATGAGCAGTTCTTC. Protein sequence: CASSQPGLAGRNEQFF.

The table lists this clonotype with many counts. The chain couples TRBV20-1 to TRBJ1-2, with D possibly TRBD1 on 6 matching bases. The CDR3 loop spans 13 amino acids. V was trimmed by 1 base and J by 6 bases, leaving 12 bases between them. Per the germline V gene, CDR1 is DFQATT and CDR2 is SNEGSKA (reference sequence). CDR3 in DNA: TGCAGTGCTAGAGCGGGGGGGCGCGATGGCTACACCTTC. This sequence encodes CSARAGGRDGYTF.

The table lists this clonotype with many counts. The junction departs from germline at one end; a sequencing error may be responsible. The chain combines TRBV7-7 with TRBJ2-7, with D perhaps TRBD2 (6 bases). Germline values: CDR1 SSHAT, CDR2 FNYEAQ (reference sequence). The CDR3 loop spans 15 amino acids. CDR3 bases: TGTGCTAGCAGCCCCTTAATGGGAGGAAGCTACGAGCAGTACTTC. Its protein is CASSPLMGGSYEQYF.

The table lists this clonotype with many counts. The chain uses TRBV7-2 and TRBJ1-6; a possible D gene is TRBD1 (5 bases). The CDR3 runs 14 residues. V gave up 1 base and J gave up 9 bases, with 10 bases separating them. CDR1 and CDR2 from the germline V gene are SGHTA and FQGNSA. The CDR3 spells CASSLGGATSPLHF. DNA of the CDR3: TGTGCCAGCAGCTTAGGAGGGGCCACTTCACCCCTCCACTTT.

This clonotype was recorded many times. The genes are TRBV12-3 or TRBV12-4 and TRBJ1-1; D not certain. This CDR3 is 14 amino acids long. Trimming stripped 5 bases from V and 1 base from J, with 11 bases between. The CDR3 loop reads CASSPSPGNTEAFF. DNA of the CDR3: TGTGCCAGCAGTCCATCCCCGGGGAACACTGAAGCTTTCTTT.

V is TRBV10-3 and J is TRBJ2-7; D possibly uses TRBD1 or TRBD2 (5 bases each). The CDR3 runs 14 residues. The germline gives CDR1 ENHRY, CDR2 SYGVKD. Trimming shortened V by 8 bases and J by 0 bases, and 14 bases separated the two germline ends. The CDR3 region has the DNA TGTGCCATCGGGGGACGGGAAGCCTCCTACGAGCAGTACTTC. Protein sequence: CAIGGREASYEQYF.

V gene TRBV7-2 combines with J gene TRBJ2-3; 7 positions match TRBD1. Germline V CDR1 and CDR2: SGHTA, FQGNSA. There are 14 residues in the CDR3. V dropped 2 bases and J dropped 4; count of bases not matched to a gene: 3. CDR3 in DNA: TGTGCCAGCAGCTTAAGACAGGGCCCAGATACGCAGTATTTT. Translating gives CASSLRQGPDTQYF.

This clonotype was seen repeatedly, ten times or more. This rearrangement joins TRBV2 to TRBJ2-2, with D perhaps matching TRBD2 (6 bases). V lost 0 bases and J 13 bases, leaving 12 bases between the germline ends. Germline V gene data show CDR1 as SNHLY and CDR2 as FYNNEI. This CDR3 spans 13 amino acids. The CDR3 sequence is CASSEALQGGLFF. The DNA of the CDR3 is TGTGCCAGCAGTGAAGCGCTCCAGGGAGGGCTGTTTTTT.

In its sample, this clonotype was seen many times. The V call is TRBV12-3 or TRBV12-4, the J call TRBJ1-2, with D maybe TRBD1 (5 bases). CDR3 length: 12 residues. V lost 1 base to trimming and J lost 12 bases, with 12 bases between them. This chain's CDR3 is CASSLGGAGNTF. CDR3 nucleotide sequence: TGTGCCAGCAGTTTAGGAGGGGCGGGAAACACCTTC.

This clonotype was found a few times. The genes are TRBV19 and TRBJ2-1; 8 bases fit TRBD2. The junction had 5 bases not matched to a gene; V was cut back by 4 bases and J by 6 bases. There are 14 residues in the CDR3. Germline V gene data show CDR1 as LNHDA and CDR2 as SQIVND (reference sequence). CDR3 bases: TGTGCCAGTAGTACCCAAGCGGGGGCCAATGAGCAGTTCTTC. Protein sequence: CASSTQAGANEQFF.

This clonotype has ten or more counts. V gene TRBV12-3 or TRBV12-4 combines with J gene TRBJ2-7; D call uncertain. V was clipped by 0 bases and J by 6 bases, with 12 bases between them. CDR3 size: 14 residues. CDR3 DNA sequence: TGTGCCAGCAGTTTAGCGAGTGATTCCGGCGAGCAGTACTTC. It encodes CASSLASDSGEQYF.

This clonotype was found many times. The J gene is TRBJ2-4, the V gene TRBV6-5; 12 positions agree with TRBD1. V gave up 4 bases and J gave up 3 bases; unmatched junction bases: 4. The CDR3 totals 16 residues. The germline gives CDR1 MNHEY, CDR2 SVGAGI. The CDR3 DNA sequence: TGTGCCAGCAGTTCTGGGGACAGGGGGCTCAAAAACATTCAGTACTTC. Its translation: CASSSGDRGLKNIQYF.

The table lists this clonotype with many counts. The chain uses TRBV29-1 and TRBJ1-1; possible D gene TRBD1, 5 bases. The CDR3 covers 13 residues. Per germline, CDR1 SQVTM and CDR2 ANQGSEA. Between the trimmed V and J ends, which lost 4 bases and 6 bases, there was a span of 15 bases. As DNA, the CDR3 is TGCAGCGTTGCCGGGACGGAGGGCGCTGAAGCTTTCTTT. This translates into CSVAGTEGAEAFF.

This clonotype was seen only a few times. The J gene is TRBJ1-6, the V gene TRBV20-1; D may be TRBD1 (6 bases). The CDR3 is made up of 15 amino acids. V lost 2 bases, J lost 7 bases, and 15 bases lay in between. The germline CDR1 and CDR2 sequences are DFQATT and SNEGSKA (reference sequence). The CDR3 DNA is TGCAGTGCTAGAACCTCCGGGACACCAAATTCACCCCTCCACTTT. This gives the protein CSARTSGTPNSPLHF.

This clonotype turned up a few times. The CDR3 coding sequence is TGCGCCAGCAGCTCTTCGACAGCAATCACCGGGGAGCTGTTTTTT. Translating gives CASSSSTAITGELFF. This chain links TRBV5-1 with TRBJ2-2; possibly TRBD1 for D (5 bases). Germline V gives CDR1 SGHRS, CDR2 YFSETQ. Trimming shortened V by 3 bases and J by 4 bases, and 13 bases separated the two germline ends. The CDR3 length is 15 residues.

In this sample, this clonotype turned up many times. This chain connects TRBV7-2 to TRBJ2-1, with 13 bases that match TRBD2. Trimming removed 5 bases from V and 8 bases from J; junction bases left unmatched: 6. This CDR3 is built from 15 residues. CDR1 is SGHTA and CDR2 is FQGNSA in the germline V gene. In DNA form, the CDR3 reads TGTGCCAGCAGCATGACTAGCGGGGGGACGGATGAGCAGTTCTTC. It yields the protein CASSMTSGGTDEQFF.

A few counts support this clonotype. V and J are TRBV24-1 and TRBJ2-3; 8 nucleotides line up with TRBD1. The CDR3 has 13 residues. Germline CDR1 and CDR2: KGHDR and SFDVKD. V gave up 9 bases and J gave up 1 base; unmatched junction bases: 2. DNA for the CDR3: TGTGCCACCCAGGGACAGGGCACAGATACGCAGTATTTT. Protein sequence: CATQGQGTDTQYF.